The 6 T cell receptor beta chains presented below share a single source sample, sequenced in a study of CXCR3-negative and CXCR3-positive naive CD8 T cells. UMI labels and 5' RACE were used to prepare the TRB cDNA libraries. TCRdb processed the 5' RACE reads again and assigns one entry to each CDR3 protein, with no DNA. The sample's table shows 8,000 to 10,000 distinct CDR3 sequences. What was sequenced was naive CXCR3- CD8+ T cells from blood. Subset given: CD45RO-CCR7+CD27+CD95- naive CD8+ T cells lacking CXCR3 (TNR3-). The receptors derive from a human donor in good health. Some clones in this sample may be carry-over from other donors' samples.

The CDR3 spells CASTSLTATNEKLFF. J is TRBJ1-4 and V is TRBV2. The CDR3 length is 15 residues. Germline V gives CDR1 SNHLY, CDR2 FYNNEI.

By frequency, this clonotype registers medium-sized. V gene TRBV9 combines with J gene TRBJ2-1. Germline V gene data show CDR1 as SGDLS and CDR2 as YYNGEE. There are 12 residues in the CDR3. The CDR3 sequence: CASSVAGNEQFF.

V usage is TRBV21-1 and J usage is TRBJ2-4; TCRdb's D gene call, TRBD1, goes unchecked for lack of DNA. TRBV21-1 is a pseudogene segment. The CDR3 has 20 amino acids. The CDR3 here is CASSNEDGESGIIAKNIQYF.

The rearrangement joins TRBV10-3 to TRBJ1-2; the D call of TRBD1 rests on TCRdb alone, since no DNA is present to check it. Looked up from germline, CDR1 is ENHRY and CDR2 is SYGVKD. This CDR3 has 13 amino acids. This CDR3 reads CAISAGTAYGYTF.

This clonotype registers medium-sized by frequency. J is TRBJ2-2 and V is TRBV24-1; TCRdb's D call of TRBD1 is untestable without DNA. CDR1 is KGHDR and CDR2 is SFDVKD in the germline V gene. This CDR3 has 13 amino acids. This CDR3 reads CATRDINTGELFF.

This clonotype is labeled medium-sized based on frequency. The chain uses TRBV29-1 and TRBJ2-5. This CDR3 comprises 12 residues. Per the germline V gene, CDR1 is SQVTM and CDR2 is ANQGSEA. CDR3 sequence: CSTTYTEETQYF.